These T cell receptor beta chains were read from a single sample in a study of blood T cell repertoires in COVID-19. Clones were read by immunoSEQ multiplex PCR, and TCRdb kept only the in-frame ones, dropping some. The table lists some 230,000 clones, approximately 83% of them singletons. The sample taken for sequencing was peripheral blood. The receptors here all came from a woman between 50 and 59 years old with acute or convalescent COVID-19. Each CDR3 is given with its conserved first and last residue. Fields, in order: D gene, V gene, clone size, J gene, CDR3 protein, CDR3 DNA. The D gene is left open where the match is weak. Clone size is shown for a subset of rows, as once, few, many or a class of expanded clone.

d_call: NA
v_call: TRBV7-2
clone_size: NA
j_call: TRBJ1-3
cdr3_aa: CASSAQGAGNTIYF
cdr3_nt: TGTGCCAGCAGCGCACAGGGCGCTGGAAACACCATATATTTT

d_call: NA
v_call: TRBV2
clone_size: NA
j_call: TRBJ1-6
cdr3_aa: CASSDDSPNSPLHF
cdr3_nt: TGTGCCAGCAGTGATGACAGCCCGAATTCACCCCTCCACTTT

d_call: TRBD2
v_call: TRBV9
clone_size: NA
j_call: TRBJ2-2
cdr3_aa: CASSVVGIAGDTGGTGELFF
cdr3_nt: TGTGCCAGCAGCGTAGTAGGGATAGCGGGGGACACCGGGGGCACCGGGGAGCTGTTTTTT

d_call: TRBD1
v_call: TRBV5-1
clone_size: NA
j_call: TRBJ1-2
cdr3_aa: CASSEDRREGYTF
cdr3_nt: TGCGCCAGCAGCGAGGACAGGAGAGAAGGCTACACCTTC

d_call: TRBD1
v_call: TRBV2
clone_size: NA
j_call: TRBJ1-5
cdr3_aa: CASRTGNSNQPQHF
cdr3_nt: TGTGCCAGCAGGACAGGGAATAGCAATCAGCCCCAGCATTTT

d_call: TRBD2
v_call: TRBV2
clone_size: NA
j_call: TRBJ2-3
cdr3_aa: CASSELGGRVTDTQYF
cdr3_nt: TGTGCCAGCAGTGAACTTGGCGGGAGGGTCACAGATACGCAGTATTTT

d_call: NA
v_call: TRBV6-4
clone_size: once
j_call: TRBJ2-5
cdr3_aa: CASSDSGRGPETQYF
cdr3_nt: TGTGCCAGCAGTGACTCTGGGCGGGGGCCGGAGACCCAGTACTTC

d_call: NA
v_call: TRBV4-1
clone_size: NA
j_call: TRBJ2-3
cdr3_aa: CASTTGALDTQYF
cdr3_nt: TGCGCCAGCACCACGGGAGCCTTAGATACGCAGTATTTT

d_call: NA
v_call: TRBV23-1
clone_size: NA
j_call: TRBJ1-1
cdr3_aa: CASNLAPGIREAFF
cdr3_nt: TGCGCCAGCAATTTAGCCCCGGGGATCAGAGAAGCTTTCTTT

d_call: TRBD2
v_call: TRBV18
clone_size: NA
j_call: TRBJ2-1
cdr3_aa: CASSTGTSPPNEQFF
cdr3_nt: TGTGCCAGCTCAACCGGGACTAGTCCACCCAATGAGCAGTTCTTC

d_call: NA
v_call: TRBV12-3/TRBV12-4
clone_size: NA
j_call: TRBJ2-2
cdr3_aa: CASSLRSTGELFF
cdr3_nt: TGTGCCAGCAGCCTAAGGAGCACCGGGGAGCTGTTTTTT

d_call: NA
v_call: TRBV5-1
clone_size: NA
j_call: TRBJ2-7
cdr3_aa: CASSNGHVYEQYF
cdr3_nt: TGCGCCAGCAGCAACGGACATGTCTACGAGCAGTACTTC

d_call: NA
v_call: TRBV2
clone_size: NA
j_call: TRBJ1-2
cdr3_aa: CASSEAGGVDGYTF
cdr3_nt: TGTGCCAGCAGTGAAGCTGGGGGGGTCGATGGCTACACCTTC

d_call: NA
v_call: TRBV10-3
clone_size: NA
j_call: TRBJ2-5
cdr3_aa: CAISEPRGGGGETQYF
cdr3_nt: TGTGCCATCAGTGAGCCCCGCGGAGGGGGCGGCGAGACCCAGTACTTC

d_call: NA
v_call: TRBV3-1/TRBV3-2
clone_size: NA
j_call: TRBJ2-1
cdr3_aa: CASSQEHPSSYNEQFF
cdr3_nt: TGTGCCAGCAGCCAAGAACACCCTAGCTCCTACAATGAGCAGTTCTTC

d_call: NA
v_call: TRBV19
clone_size: NA
j_call: TRBJ1-2
cdr3_aa: CASSIGTAYGYTF
cdr3_nt: TGTGCCAGTAGTATAGGGACAGCGTATGGCTACACCTTC

d_call: NA
v_call: TRBV11-3
clone_size: once
j_call: TRBJ2-7
cdr3_aa: CASSFLTGYEQYF
cdr3_nt: TGTGCCAGCAGCTTTCTGACAGGCTACGAGCAGTACTTC

d_call: NA
v_call: TRBV5-6
clone_size: NA
j_call: TRBJ2-1
cdr3_aa: CASSLQGSYNEQFF
cdr3_nt: TGTGCCAGCAGCTTACAGGGCTCCTACAATGAGCAGTTCTTC

d_call: TRBD2
v_call: TRBV9
clone_size: NA
j_call: TRBJ2-3
cdr3_aa: CASSVTQRGGLDTQYF
cdr3_nt: TGTGCCAGCAGCGTCACTCAGCGGGGGGGCTTGGATACGCAGTATTTT

d_call: NA
v_call: TRBV20-1
clone_size: few
j_call: TRBJ1-2
cdr3_aa: CSARAAAGYTF
cdr3_nt: TGCAGTGCTAGAGCGGCGGCCGGCTACACCTTC

d_call: TRBD1
v_call: TRBV5-1
clone_size: few
j_call: TRBJ1-2
cdr3_aa: CASSLGQGGLYGYTF
cdr3_nt: TGCGCCAGCAGCCTCGGACAGGGTGGGCTATATGGCTACACCTTC

d_call: TRBD2
v_call: TRBV4-1
clone_size: NA
j_call: TRBJ2-2
cdr3_aa: CASRLSGGDTGELFF
cdr3_nt: TGCGCCAGCAGACTTAGCGGGGGCGACACCGGGGAGCTGTTTTTT

d_call: NA
v_call: TRBV27
clone_size: NA
j_call: TRBJ2-5
cdr3_aa: CASSLSWAGETQYF
cdr3_nt: TGTGCCAGCAGTTTATCGTGGGCTGGGGAGACCCAGTACTTC

d_call: NA
v_call: TRBV5-8
clone_size: NA
j_call: TRBJ1-4
cdr3_aa: CATTGGPEKLFF
cdr3_nt: TGTGCCACGACCGGAGGGCCAGAAAAACTGTTTTTT

d_call: TRBD1
v_call: TRBV27
clone_size: few
j_call: TRBJ2-7
cdr3_aa: CASSTKARTGPHEQYF
cdr3_nt: TGTGCCAGCAGCACGAAGGCCCGGACAGGGCCCCACGAGCAGTACTTC

d_call: NA
v_call: TRBV5-6
clone_size: NA
j_call: TRBJ1-3
cdr3_aa: CASSFYVVGNTIYF
cdr3_nt: TGTGCCAGCAGCTTCTACGTAGTTGGAAACACCATATATTTT

d_call: NA
v_call: TRBV10-1
clone_size: NA
j_call: TRBJ2-4
cdr3_aa: CASSDTSAPDIQYF
cdr3_nt: TGCGCCAGCAGTGACACCAGCGCACCAGACATTCAGTACTTC

d_call: NA
v_call: TRBV12-3/TRBV12-4
clone_size: once
j_call: TRBJ1-5
cdr3_aa: CASSSGLDQPQHF
cdr3_nt: TGTGCCAGCAGTTCCGGACTGGATCAGCCCCAGCATTTT

d_call: TRBD2
v_call: TRBV6-2/TRBV6-3
clone_size: once
j_call: TRBJ2-1
cdr3_aa: CASSLLAGNAYNEQFF
cdr3_nt: TGTGCCAGCAGTTTACTAGCGGGAAATGCCTACAATGAGCAGTTCTTC

d_call: NA
v_call: TRBV28
clone_size: NA
j_call: TRBJ2-3
cdr3_aa: CASSPPRAGSDTQYF
cdr3_nt: TGTGCCAGCAGCCCCCCCCGGGCGGGTTCAGATACGCAGTATTTT

d_call: TRBD1
v_call: TRBV7-6
clone_size: NA
j_call: TRBJ2-5
cdr3_aa: CASSPAPAGGETQYF
cdr3_nt: TGTGCCAGCAGCCCTGCCCCGGCAGGGGGAGAGACCCAGTACTTC

d_call: TRBD1
v_call: TRBV28
clone_size: NA
j_call: TRBJ1-5
cdr3_aa: CASSSPWDREVQPQHF
cdr3_nt: TGTGCCAGCAGTTCCCCATGGGACAGGGAGGTTCAGCCCCAGCATTTT

d_call: TRBD2
v_call: TRBV7-8
clone_size: once
j_call: TRBJ2-4
cdr3_aa: CASSWSGGADIQYF
cdr3_nt: TGTGCCAGCAGCTGGAGCGGGGGGGCGGACATTCAGTACTTC

d_call: TRBD1
v_call: TRBV3-1/TRBV3-2
clone_size: NA
j_call: TRBJ1-1
cdr3_aa: CASSWDRGEAFF
cdr3_nt: TGTGCCAGCAGCTGGGACAGGGGGGAAGCTTTCTTT

d_call: NA
v_call: TRBV6-2/TRBV6-3
clone_size: NA
j_call: TRBJ2-7
cdr3_aa: CASSYMGGYEQYF
cdr3_nt: TGTGCCAGCAGTTACATGGGGGGCTACGAGCAGTACTTC

d_call: NA
v_call: TRBV2
clone_size: NA
j_call: TRBJ1-6
cdr3_aa: CASSADRDNSPLHF
cdr3_nt: TGTGCCAGCAGCGCGGACAGAGATAATTCACCCCTCCACTTT

d_call: NA
v_call: TRBV19
clone_size: NA
j_call: TRBJ1-2
cdr3_aa: CASSRRGVTDYGYTF
cdr3_nt: TGTGCCAGTAGTAGACGGGGGGTTACTGACTATGGCTACACCTTC

d_call: NA
v_call: TRBV3-1/TRBV3-2
clone_size: once
j_call: TRBJ2-1
cdr3_aa: CASSLFNEQFF
cdr3_nt: TGTGCCAGCAGCCTATTTAATGAGCAGTTCTTC

d_call: NA
v_call: TRBV3-1/TRBV3-2
clone_size: NA
j_call: TRBJ1-1
cdr3_aa: CATQGIGTEAFF
cdr3_nt: TGTGCCACCCAGGGGATAGGGACTGAAGCTTTCTTT

d_call: NA
v_call: TRBV19
clone_size: NA
j_call: TRBJ1-5
cdr3_aa: CASRDPGVRQPQHF
cdr3_nt: TGTGCCAGTAGGGACCCCGGGGTTCGTCAGCCCCAGCATTTT

d_call: TRBD1
v_call: TRBV18
clone_size: NA
j_call: TRBJ1-1
cdr3_aa: CASSLEQGFTEAFF
cdr3_nt: TGTGCCAGCTCGCTCGAACAGGGGTTCACTGAAGCTTTCTTT

d_call: NA
v_call: TRBV28
clone_size: NA
j_call: TRBJ1-4
cdr3_aa: CASRTGGSGEKLFF
cdr3_nt: TGTGCCAGCAGGACCGGGGGGTCCGGGGAAAAACTGTTTTTT

d_call: TRBD2
v_call: TRBV10-3
clone_size: NA
j_call: TRBJ2-1
cdr3_aa: CAISGGAGDEQFF
cdr3_nt: TGTGCCATCAGCGGGGGGGCCGGCGATGAGCAGTTCTTC

d_call: NA
v_call: TRBV21-1
clone_size: few
j_call: TRBJ2-7
cdr3_aa: CASSTDRGRIHEQYF
cdr3_nt: TGTGCCAGCAGCACCGACAGGGGGCGAATCCACGAGCAGTACTTC

d_call: TRBD2
v_call: TRBV2
clone_size: NA
j_call: TRBJ2-7
cdr3_aa: CASSGRLAGGYEQYF
cdr3_nt: TGTGCCAGCAGCGGAAGACTAGCGGGAGGGTACGAGCAGTACTTC

d_call: TRBD1
v_call: TRBV18
clone_size: NA
j_call: TRBJ1-5
cdr3_aa: CASSPSRGDSNQPQHF
cdr3_nt: TGTGCCAGCTCACCATCCAGGGGGGATAGCAATCAGCCCCAGCATTTT

d_call: NA
v_call: TRBV5-5
clone_size: NA
j_call: TRBJ1-1
cdr3_aa: CASSKRDTYNTEAFF
cdr3_nt: TGTGCCAGCAGCAAACGGGACACTTATAACACTGAAGCTTTCTTT

d_call: NA
v_call: TRBV20-1
clone_size: NA
j_call: TRBJ1-2
cdr3_aa: CSTDTNYGYTF
cdr3_nt: TGCAGTACCGACACGAACTATGGCTACACCTTC

d_call: TRBD1
v_call: TRBV3-1/TRBV3-2
clone_size: NA
j_call: TRBJ2-7
cdr3_aa: CASSLTGALYEQYF
cdr3_nt: TGTGCCAGCAGCCTGACAGGGGCTCTCTACGAGCAGTACTTC

d_call: NA
v_call: TRBV6-5
clone_size: NA
j_call: TRBJ1-2
cdr3_aa: CASSRGHNYGYTF
cdr3_nt: TGTGCCAGCAGTCGCGGACACAACTATGGCTACACCTTC

d_call: TRBD1
v_call: TRBV4-1
clone_size: NA
j_call: TRBJ1-4
cdr3_aa: CASSRMTGGGEKLFF
cdr3_nt: TGCGCCAGCAGCCGGATGACAGGGGGGGGCGAAAAACTGTTTTTT

d_call: TRBD1
v_call: TRBV6-5
clone_size: few
j_call: TRBJ1-5
cdr3_aa: CASGTGHLNQPQHF
cdr3_nt: TGTGCCAGCGGGACAGGTCACCTCAATCAGCCCCAGCATTTT

d_call: TRBD2
v_call: TRBV11-3
clone_size: once
j_call: TRBJ2-3
cdr3_aa: CASSLGTSGSPDTQYF
cdr3_nt: TGTGCCAGCAGCTTGGGAACTAGCGGGAGTCCGGATACGCAGTATTTT